The 6 T cell receptor beta chains below were found in one sample sequenced in a study of Tregs in tolerant kidney transplant recipients. Method: immunoSEQ multiplex PCR; TCRdb's copy keeps in-frame clones and lacks some. The sample comprises approximately 16,000 clones, approximately 92% of which are singletons, and around 13% rests with the top ten. Sequenced input: CD8+ T cells from blood. The receptors were gathered from a human donor in good health.

This chain uses TRBV4-3 with TRBJ2-3; D may be TRBD1 (5 bases). There are 17 residues in the CDR3. From germline, CDR1 is LGHNA and CDR2 YSLEER. V was shortened by 1 base and J by 2 bases, with 16 bases between the two germline ends. CDR3 nucleotides: TGCGCCAGCAGCCAAGGCTTCGCCTGGGGCCCCACAGATACGCAGTATTTT. Translated, it gives CASSQGFAWGPTDTQYF.

This sequence joins TRBV27 and TRBJ1-5; D remains unclear. V was shortened by 4 bases and J by 3 bases, with 13 bases between the two germline ends. CDR1 and CDR2 from the germline V gene are MNHEY and SMNVEV (reference sequence). This CDR3 is 15 amino acids long. CDR3 sequence (DNA): TGTGCCAGCAGTTCTCTGGGGAGGCTCAATCAGCCCCAGCATTTT. As protein: CASSSLGRLNQPQHF.

The V and J genes are TRBV4-1 and TRBJ1-1; unclear D gene. Trimming left V 2 bases short and J 4 bases short, with 8 bases between. The germline gives CDR1 MGHRA, CDR2 YSYEKL. The CDR3 totals 13 residues. This CDR3 reads CASSQYGPTEAFF. The DNA of the CDR3 is TGCGCCAGCAGCCAATACGGCCCCACTGAAGCTTTCTTT.

The chain has TRBV27 and TRBJ2-7; D gene ambiguous. The germline V gene encodes CDR1 MNHEY and CDR2 SMNVEV (reference sequence). V gave up 6 bases and J gave up 5 bases, with 11 bases separating them. The CDR3 sequence is 12 residues long. This chain's CDR3 is CASSTPGNEQYF. The CDR3 DNA reads as TGTGCCAGCAGCACCCCTGGGAACGAGCAGTACTTC.

This chain connects TRBV2 to TRBJ1-4, with 7 bases aligning to TRBD1. Germline CDR1 and CDR2: SNHLY and FYNNEI. The ends lost 5 bases at V and 8 bases at J; junction bases unmatched: 8. The CDR3 runs 14 residues. CDR3 sequence: CASSPWTGEEKLFF. The CDR3 bases are TGTGCCAGCAGTCCTTGGACAGGAGAGGAAAAACTGTTTTTT.

This sequence joins TRBV7-9 and TRBJ2-7; D is unclear. In germline, CDR1 is SEHNR, CDR2 FQNEAQ (reference sequence). V lost 5 bases, J lost 2 bases, and 13 bases lay in between. This CDR3 comprises 14 residues. The DNA of the CDR3 is TGTGCCAGCAGCCCCCGGCCGAGCGCCTACGAGCAGTACTTC. Amino acids: CASSPRPSAYEQYF.